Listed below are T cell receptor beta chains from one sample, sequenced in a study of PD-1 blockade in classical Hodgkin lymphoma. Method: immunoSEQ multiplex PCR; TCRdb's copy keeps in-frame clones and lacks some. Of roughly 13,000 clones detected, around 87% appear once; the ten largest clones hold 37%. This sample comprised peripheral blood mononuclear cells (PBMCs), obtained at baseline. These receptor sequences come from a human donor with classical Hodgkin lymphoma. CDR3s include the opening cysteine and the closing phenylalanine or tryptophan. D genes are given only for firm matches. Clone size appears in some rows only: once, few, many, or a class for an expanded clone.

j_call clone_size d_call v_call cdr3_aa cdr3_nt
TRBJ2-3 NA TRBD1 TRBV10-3 CAVRTGPTDTQYF TGTGCCGTTAGGACAGGGCCCACAGATACGCAGTATTTT
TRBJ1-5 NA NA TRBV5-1 CASSLEGAGNQPQHF TGCGCCAGCAGCTTGGAGGGCGCGGGGAATCAGCCCCAGCATTTT
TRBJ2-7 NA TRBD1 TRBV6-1 CASSVGTGSSYEQYF TGTGCCAGCAGTGTTGGGACAGGGAGCTCCTACGAGCAGTACTTC
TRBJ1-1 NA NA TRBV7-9 CASSLVRAMNTEAFF TGTGCCAGCAGCTTAGTCAGGGCTATGAACACTGAAGCTTTCTTT
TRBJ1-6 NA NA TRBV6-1 CASSGNSPLHF TGTGCCAGCAGTGGAAATTCACCCCTCCACTTT
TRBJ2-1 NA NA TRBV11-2 CASSLDQAGGEQFF TGTGCCAGCAGCTTAGATCAGGCAGGTGGTGAGCAGTTCTTC
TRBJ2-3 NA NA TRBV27 CASSSWLAGGATDTQYF TGTGCCAGCAGTTCATGGTTGGCGGGTGGGGCCACAGATACGCAGTATTTT
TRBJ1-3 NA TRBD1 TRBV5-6 CASSPGGIIHGNTIYF TGTGCCAGCAGCCCAGGGGGTATAATACATGGAAACACCATATATTTT
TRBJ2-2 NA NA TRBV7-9 CASSPRGGTGELFF TGTGCCAGCAGCCCCCGTGGGGGGACCGGGGAGCTGTTTTTT
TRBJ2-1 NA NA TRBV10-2 CASSAPWSYNEQFF TGCGCCAGCAGTGCCCCCTGGTCCTACAATGAGCAGTTCTTC
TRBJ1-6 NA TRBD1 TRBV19 CASRAAGQEPYNSPLHF TGTGCCAGTAGGGCCGCGGGACAGGAGCCCTATAATTCACCCCTCCACTTT
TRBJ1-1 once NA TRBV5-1 CASSVTTSAEAFF TGCGCCAGCAGCGTCACAACAAGTGCTGAAGCTTTCTTT
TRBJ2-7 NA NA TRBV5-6 CASSLVAGNGQYF TGTGCCAGCAGCTTGGTCGCAGGGAACGGGCAGTACTTC
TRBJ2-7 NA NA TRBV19 CASSRGTKYEQYF TGTGCCAGTAGTCGCGGGACGAAATACGAGCAGTACTTC
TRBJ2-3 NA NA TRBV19 CASRAGTRTDTQYF TGTGCCAGTAGGGCAGGGACCCGCACAGATACGCAGTATTTT
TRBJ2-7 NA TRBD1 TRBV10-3 CAISIVTGNSYEQYF TGTGCCATCAGTATTGTGACAGGGAACTCGTACGAGCAGTACTTC
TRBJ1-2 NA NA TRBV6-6 CASSYSMPGSGYGYTF TGTGCCAGCAGTTACTCGATGCCAGGGTCGGGCTATGGCTACACCTTC
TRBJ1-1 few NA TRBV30 CAWDPVGGFEAFF TGTGCCTGGGACCCAGTAGGGGGTTTTGAAGCTTTCTTT
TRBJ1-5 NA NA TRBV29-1 CSVETGVEQPQHF TGCAGCGTTGAAACGGGGGTAGAGCAGCCCCAGCATTTT
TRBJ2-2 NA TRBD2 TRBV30 CAWSSKGLAGGHGGELFF TGTGCCTGGAGTTCCAAAGGACTAGCGGGAGGGCATGGCGGGGAGCTGTTTTTT
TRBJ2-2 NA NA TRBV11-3 CASSPGRWERDTGELFF TGTGCCAGCAGCCCCGGAAGGTGGGAGCGAGACACCGGGGAGCTGTTTTTT
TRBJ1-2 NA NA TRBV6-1 CASSEQGLVNYGYTF TGTGCCAGCAGTGAACAAGGGTTAGTTAACTATGGCTACACCTTC
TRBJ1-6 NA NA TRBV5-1 CASSSGAYNSPLHF TGCGCCAGCAGCTCCGGGGCATATAATTCACCCCTCCACTTT
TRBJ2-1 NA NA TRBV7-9 CASSSLHGQFF TGTGCCAGCAGCTCTCTACATGGGCAGTTCTTC
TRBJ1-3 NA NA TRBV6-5 CASNGQLLSGNTIYF TGTGCCAGCAACGGACAGCTTCTCTCTGGAAACACCATATATTTT
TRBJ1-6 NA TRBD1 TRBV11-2 CASSLDLGQGSSYNSPLHF TGTGCCAGCAGCTTAGATCTGGGACAGGGGAGCTCCTATAATTCACCCCTCCACTTT
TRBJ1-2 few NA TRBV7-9 CASSIPVQGLGYTF TGTGCCAGCAGCATCCCCGTCCAGGGTCTTGGCTACACCTTC
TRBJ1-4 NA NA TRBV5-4 CASRKPGGEKLFF TGTGCCAGCAGAAAGCCGGGGGGGGAAAAACTGTTTTTT
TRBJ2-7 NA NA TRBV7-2 CASSSEYSDSEQYF TGTGCCAGCAGCTCAGAATACTCCGACAGTGAGCAGTACTTC
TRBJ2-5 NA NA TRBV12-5 CASGLVIQGVAETQYF TGTGCTAGTGGTTTGGTGATACAGGGAGTCGCAGAGACCCAGTACTTC
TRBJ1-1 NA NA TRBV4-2 CASSVWTVNTEAFF TGTGCCAGCAGCGTTTGGACGGTGAACACTGAAGCTTTCTTT
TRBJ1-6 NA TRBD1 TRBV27 CASSLQWTGGRNSPLHF TGTGCCAGCAGTCTCCAATGGACAGGGGGCCGTAATTCACCCCTCCACTTT
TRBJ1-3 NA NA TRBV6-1 CASKGFGNTIYF TGTGCCAGCAAAGGGTTTGGAAACACCATATATTTT
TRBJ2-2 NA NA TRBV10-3 CAISDSTGAGELFF TGTGCCATCAGTGACTCCACGGGTGCCGGGGAGCTGTTTTTT
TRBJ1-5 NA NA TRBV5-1 CASSLAVNQPQHF TGCGCCAGCAGCTTGGCGGTAAATCAGCCCCAGCATTTT
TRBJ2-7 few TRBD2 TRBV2 CASSVPLKLALSSYEQYF TGTGCCAGCAGTGTTCCCCTAAAACTAGCGTTGAGCTCCTACGAGCAGTACTTC
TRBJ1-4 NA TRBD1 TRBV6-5 CASTNRGREKLFF TGTGCCAGCACCAACAGGGGGCGCGAAAAACTGTTTTTT
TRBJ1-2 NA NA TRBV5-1 CASSGGTGLHTF TGCGCCAGCAGCGGAGGGACCGGCCTTCACACCTTC
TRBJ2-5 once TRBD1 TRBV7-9 CASSLWTGQETQYF TGTGCCAGCAGCCTCTGGACAGGGCAAGAGACCCAGTACTTC
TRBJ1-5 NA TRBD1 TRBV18 CASSKGETGGLGQPQHF TGTGCCAGCTCAAAGGGCGAAACAGGGGGCTTAGGTCAGCCCCAGCATTTT
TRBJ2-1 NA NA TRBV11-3 CASSPRSGLVYNEQFF TGTGCCAGCAGCCCAAGGTCGGGACTTGTATACAATGAGCAGTTCTTC
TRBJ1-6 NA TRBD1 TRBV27 CASSYRFGTGHSPLHF TGTGCCAGCAGTTATCGTTTCGGGACAGGGCATTCACCCCTCCACTTT
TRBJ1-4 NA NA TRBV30 CAWSNPGPPIF TGTGCCTGGAGTAACCCGGGACCACCGATTTTT
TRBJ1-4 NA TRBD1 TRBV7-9 CASSRGQGLVGTNEKLFF TGTGCCAGCAGCCGAGGACAGGGGCTAGTTGGGACTAATGAAAAACTGTTTTTT
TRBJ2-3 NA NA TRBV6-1 CASSELGGRGTDTQYF TGTGCCAGCAGTGAACTCGGGGGCCGGGGCACAGATACGCAGTATTTT
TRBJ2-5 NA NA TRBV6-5 CASTGETQYF TGTGCCAGCACTGGGGAGACCCAGTACTTC
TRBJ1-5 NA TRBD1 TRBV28 CASTRTGKGIFGNQPQHF TGTGCCAGCACCCGGACAGGTAAAGGTATTTTTGGCAATCAGCCCCAGCATTTT
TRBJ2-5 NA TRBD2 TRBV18 CASSPRSTSGGEGETQYF TGTGCCAGCTCACCGCGCTCTACTAGCGGGGGGGAAGGAGAGACCCAGTACTTC
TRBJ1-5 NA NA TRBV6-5 CASSRSGGSNQPQHF TGTGCCAGCAGCCGATCGGGGGGGAGCAATCAGCCCCAGCATTTT
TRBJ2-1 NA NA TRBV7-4 CASSLVRGSYNEQFF TGTGCCAGCAGCTTAGTTCGGGGATCTTACAATGAGCAGTTCTTC